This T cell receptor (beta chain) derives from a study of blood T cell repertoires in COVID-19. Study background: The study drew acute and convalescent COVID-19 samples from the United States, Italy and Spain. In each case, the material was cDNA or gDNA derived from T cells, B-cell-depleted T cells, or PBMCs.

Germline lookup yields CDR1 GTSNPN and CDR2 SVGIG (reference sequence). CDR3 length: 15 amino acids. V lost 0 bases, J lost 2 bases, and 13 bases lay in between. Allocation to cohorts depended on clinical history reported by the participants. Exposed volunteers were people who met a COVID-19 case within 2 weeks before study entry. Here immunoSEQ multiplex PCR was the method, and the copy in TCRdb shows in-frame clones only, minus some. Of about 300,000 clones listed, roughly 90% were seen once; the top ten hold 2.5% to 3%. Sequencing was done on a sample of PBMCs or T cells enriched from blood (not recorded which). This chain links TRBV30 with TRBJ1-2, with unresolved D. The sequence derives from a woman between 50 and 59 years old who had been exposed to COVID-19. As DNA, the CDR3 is TGTGCCTGGAGTGTAAGAACAGCCTACAACTATGGCTACACCTTC. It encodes CAWSVRTAYNYGYTF. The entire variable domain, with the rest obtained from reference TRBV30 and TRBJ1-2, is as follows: SQTIHQWPATLVQPVGSPLSLECTVEGTSNPNLYWYRQAAGRGLQLLFYSVGIGQISSEVPQNLSASRPQDRQFILSSKKLLLSDSGFYLCAWSVRTAYNYGYTFGSGTRLTVV.